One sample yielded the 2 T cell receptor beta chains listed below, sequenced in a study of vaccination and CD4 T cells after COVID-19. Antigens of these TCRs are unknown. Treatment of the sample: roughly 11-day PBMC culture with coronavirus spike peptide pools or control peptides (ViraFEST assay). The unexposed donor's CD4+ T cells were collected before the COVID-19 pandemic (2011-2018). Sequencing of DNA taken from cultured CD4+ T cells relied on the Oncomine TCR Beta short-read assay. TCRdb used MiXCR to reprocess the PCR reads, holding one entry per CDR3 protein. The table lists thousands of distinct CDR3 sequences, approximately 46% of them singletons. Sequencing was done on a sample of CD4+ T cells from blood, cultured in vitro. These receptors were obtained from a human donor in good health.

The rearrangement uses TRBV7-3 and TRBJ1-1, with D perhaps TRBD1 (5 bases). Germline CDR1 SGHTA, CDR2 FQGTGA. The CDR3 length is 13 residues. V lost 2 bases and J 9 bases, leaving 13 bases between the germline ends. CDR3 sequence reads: CASSLGPGGKAFF. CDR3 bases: TGTGCCAGCAGCTTAGGTCCGGGGGGAAAAGCTTTCTTT.

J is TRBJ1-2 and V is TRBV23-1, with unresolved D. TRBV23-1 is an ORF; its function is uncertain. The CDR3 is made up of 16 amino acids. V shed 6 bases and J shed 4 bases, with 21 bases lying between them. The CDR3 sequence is CASSPPRQRPLYGYTF. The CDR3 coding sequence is TGCGCCAGCAGCCCCCCCCGGCAAAGGCCCCTCTATGGCTACACCTTC.